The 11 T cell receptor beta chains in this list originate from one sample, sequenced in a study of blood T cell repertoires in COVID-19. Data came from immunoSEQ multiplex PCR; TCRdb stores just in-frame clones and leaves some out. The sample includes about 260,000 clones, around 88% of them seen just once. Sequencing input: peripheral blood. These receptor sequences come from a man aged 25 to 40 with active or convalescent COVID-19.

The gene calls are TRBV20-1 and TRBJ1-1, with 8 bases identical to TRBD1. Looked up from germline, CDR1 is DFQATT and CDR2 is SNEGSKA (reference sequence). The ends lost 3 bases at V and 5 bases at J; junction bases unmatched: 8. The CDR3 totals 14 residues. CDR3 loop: CSASEDRVLTEAFF. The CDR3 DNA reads TGCAGTGCTAGTGAGGACAGGGTTCTTACTGAAGCTTTCTTT.

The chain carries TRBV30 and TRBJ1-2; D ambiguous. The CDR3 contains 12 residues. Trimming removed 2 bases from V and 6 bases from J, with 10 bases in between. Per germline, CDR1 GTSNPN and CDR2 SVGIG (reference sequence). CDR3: CAWSMAVNGYTF. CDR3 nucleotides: TGTGCCTGGAGTATGGCAGTGAATGGCTACACCTTC.

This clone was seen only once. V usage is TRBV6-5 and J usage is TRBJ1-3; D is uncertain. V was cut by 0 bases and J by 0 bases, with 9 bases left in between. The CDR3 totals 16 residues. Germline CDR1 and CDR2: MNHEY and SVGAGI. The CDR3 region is CASSYSRQPSGNTIYF. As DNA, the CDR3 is TGTGCCAGCAGTTACTCGCGGCAGCCCTCTGGAAACACCATATATTTT.

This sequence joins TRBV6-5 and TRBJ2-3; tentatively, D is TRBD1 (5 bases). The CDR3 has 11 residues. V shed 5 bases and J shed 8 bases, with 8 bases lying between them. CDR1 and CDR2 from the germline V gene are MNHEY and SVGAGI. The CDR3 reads CASSIGVTQYF. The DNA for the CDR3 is TGTGCCAGCAGTATAGGGGTTACGCAGTATTTT.

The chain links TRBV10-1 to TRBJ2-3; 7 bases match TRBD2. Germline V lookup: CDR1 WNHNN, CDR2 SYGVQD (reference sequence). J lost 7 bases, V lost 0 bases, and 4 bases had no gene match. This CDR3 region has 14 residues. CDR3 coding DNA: TGCGCCAGCAGTGAGTCGACGGGGGGAAATACGCAGTATTTT. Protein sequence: CASSESTGGNTQYF.

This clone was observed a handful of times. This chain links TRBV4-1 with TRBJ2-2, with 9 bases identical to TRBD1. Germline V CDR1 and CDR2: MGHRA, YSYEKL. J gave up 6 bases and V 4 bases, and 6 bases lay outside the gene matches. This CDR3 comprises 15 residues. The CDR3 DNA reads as TGCGCCAGCAGCCCGAACAGGGGGCAAGCCGGGGAGCTGTTTTTT. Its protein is CASSPNRGQAGELFF.

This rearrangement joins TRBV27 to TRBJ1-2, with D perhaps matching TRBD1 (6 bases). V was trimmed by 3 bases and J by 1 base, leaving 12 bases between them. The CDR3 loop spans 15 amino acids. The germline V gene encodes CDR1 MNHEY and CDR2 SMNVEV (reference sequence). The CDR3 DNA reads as TGTGCCAGCAGTTTGATGAGGACAGATAACTATGGCTACACCTTC. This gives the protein CASSLMRTDNYGYTF.

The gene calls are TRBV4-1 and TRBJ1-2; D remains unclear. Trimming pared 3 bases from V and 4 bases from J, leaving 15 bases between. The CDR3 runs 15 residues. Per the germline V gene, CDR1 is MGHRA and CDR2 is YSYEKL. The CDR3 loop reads CASSHERGGSYGYTF. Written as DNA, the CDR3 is TGCGCCAGCAGCCACGAGAGAGGAGGAAGCTATGGCTACACCTTC.

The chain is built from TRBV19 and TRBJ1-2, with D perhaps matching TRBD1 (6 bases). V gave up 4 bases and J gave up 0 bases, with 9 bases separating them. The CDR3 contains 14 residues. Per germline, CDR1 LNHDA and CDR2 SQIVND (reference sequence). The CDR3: CASSRTEPNYGYTF. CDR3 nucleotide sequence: TGTGCCAGTAGTAGGACAGAACCTAACTATGGCTACACCTTC. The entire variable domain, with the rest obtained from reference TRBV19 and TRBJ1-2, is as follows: DGGITQSPKYLFRKEGQNVTLSCEQNLNHDAMYWYRQDPGQGLRLIYYSQIVNDFQKGDIAEGYSVSREKKESFPLTVTSAQKNPTAFYLCASSRTEPNYGYTFGSGTRLTVV.

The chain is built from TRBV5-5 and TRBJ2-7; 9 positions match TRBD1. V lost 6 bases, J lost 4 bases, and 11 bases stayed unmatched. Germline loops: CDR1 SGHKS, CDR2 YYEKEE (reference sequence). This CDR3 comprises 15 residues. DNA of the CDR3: TGTGCCAGCAACCCTCGGGGGACAGGGTCTTACGAGCAGTACTTC. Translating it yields CASNPRGTGSYEQYF.

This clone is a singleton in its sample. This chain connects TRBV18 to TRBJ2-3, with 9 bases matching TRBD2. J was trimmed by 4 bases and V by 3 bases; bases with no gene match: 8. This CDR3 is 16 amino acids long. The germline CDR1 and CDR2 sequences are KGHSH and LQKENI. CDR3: CASSPGASGVSDTQYF. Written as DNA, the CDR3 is TGTGCCAGCTCACCGGGCGCTAGCGGGGTATCAGATACGCAGTATTTT.